The 32 T cell receptor beta chains listed next were all sequenced from one sample in a study of shared clonotypes between healthy human individuals. The data were produced by immunoSEQ multiplex PCR, yet TCRdb's version contains in-frame clones alone and is incomplete. Of roughly 2.4 million clones in the sample, 95% were seen once. The specimen was naive CD4+ T cells sorted from blood. Subset indicated: CD45RA+ positively selected. The receptor source for this set is a young man in good health.

This chain uses TRBV6-5 with TRBJ2-7, with TRBD1 matching over 8 bases. V shed 2 bases and J 3 bases; nucleotides not matched to a gene: 3. The CDR3 contains 14 residues. Per the germline V gene, CDR1 is MNHEY and CDR2 is SVGAGI. This chain's CDR3 is CASSYETGDYEQYF. In DNA, the CDR3 is TGTGCCAGCAGTTACGAGACAGGGGACTACGAGCAGTACTTC.

The chain has TRBV7-6 and TRBJ2-5; D ambiguous. Germline CDR1 SGHVS, CDR2 FNYEAQ. V lost 5 bases and J 5 bases, leaving 12 bases between the germline ends. This CDR3 comprises 13 residues. The chain's CDR3 is CASSQRVFETQYF. Here the CDR3 DNA reads TGTGCCAGCAGCCAAAGAGTTTTCGAGACCCAGTACTTC.

Here the CDR3 reads CASSFYRDRESTTEAFF. The CDR3 DNA reads TGTGCCAGCAGCTTTTATAGGGACAGGGAGTCGACCACTGAAGCTTTCTTT. This chain uses TRBV5-6 with TRBJ1-1; 9 bases map to TRBD1. Germline V gene lookup returns CDR1 SGHDT and CDR2 YYEEEE. The V and J ends lost 2 bases and 4 bases, in that order; junction bases with no gene match: 12. The CDR3 spans 17 residues.

This clone showed up just once. In DNA form, the CDR3 reads TGTGCCAGCAGTGAAAACAGACAACCTTGGAGCTACACCTTC. Translated, it gives CASSENRQPWSYTF. V and J are TRBV6-1 and TRBJ1-2; D gene ambiguous. Per germline, CDR1 MNHNS and CDR2 SASEGT. V was clipped by 2 bases and J by 9 bases, with 16 bases between them. This CDR3 contains 14 residues.

Comments on this clone: This sample includes further DNA sequences coding for the same CDR3. The V gene is TRBV5-1, the J gene TRBJ2-7; the D gene could be TRBD1 or TRBD2 (5 bases each). CDR1 and CDR2 (germline): SGHRS, YFSETQ. Trimming shortened V by 0 bases and J by 6 bases, and 7 bases separated the two germline ends. The CDR3 is made up of 12 amino acids. DNA of the CDR3: TGCGCCAGCAGCTTGGAGGGGAGCGAGCAGTACTTC. The encoded protein is CASSLEGSEQYF.

Concerning this clone itself: The sample carries other DNA sequences with the same CDR3. The chain carries TRBV2 and TRBJ2-5; D not certain. This CDR3 is built from 10 residues. V shed 6 bases and J shed 5 bases, with 4 bases lying between them. Germline V gives CDR1 SNHLY, CDR2 FYNNEI. Here the CDR3 DNA reads TGTGCCAGCAGAGAGGAGACCCAGTACTTC. Protein: CASREETQYF. Full variable domain (outside the CDR3, taken from reference TRBV2 and TRBJ2-5): EPEVTQTPSHQVTQMGQEVILRCVPISNHLYFYWYRQILGQKVEFLVSFYNNEISEKSEIFDDQFSVERPDGSNFTLKIRSTKLEDSAMYFCASREETQYFGPGTRLLVL.

The chain is built from TRBV9 and TRBJ2-5, with TRBD2 identical over 8 bases. Looked up from germline, CDR1 is SGDLS and CDR2 is YYNGEE. J was trimmed by 1 base and V by 4 bases; bases with no gene match: 9. The CDR3 consists of 16 residues. CDR3 coding DNA: TGTGCCAGCAGCCCGACGAGCGGGAGTAGCCAAGAGACCCAGTACTTC. As protein: CASSPTSGSSQETQYF.

The V gene is TRBV5-3, the J gene TRBJ2-7, with D perhaps TRBD2 (6 bases). TRBV5-3 is labeled an ORF, and its function is uncertain. CDR3 length: 14 residues. The V end was cut by 0 bases, the J end by 2 bases, with 9 bases between. CDR3 in amino acids: CARSLVSGTYEQYF. DNA of the CDR3: TGTGCCAGAAGCTTGGTTAGCGGAACCTACGAGCAGTACTTC.

A single count supports this clone. The rearrangement links TRBV6-1 to TRBJ2-3; 11 bases line up with TRBD2. V trimming: 5 bases; J trimming: 2 bases; junction bases outside the gene matches: 3. This CDR3 has 15 amino acids. In germline, CDR1 is MNHNS, CDR2 SASEGT. The CDR3 DNA follows: TGTGCCAGCAGTTTGACTAGCGGGGACACAGATACGCAGTATTTT. Its protein product is CASSLTSGDTDTQYF.

V gene TRBV5-5 combines with J gene TRBJ1-5; D not resolved. The CDR3 length is 12 residues. From germline, CDR1 is SGHKS and CDR2 YYEKEE (reference sequence). The ends were cut back, 1 base at V and 5 bases at J, with 4 bases in the middle. CDR3 in DNA: TGTGCCAGCAGCTTGAAAGATCAGCCCCAGCATTTT. As protein: CASSLKDQPQHF.

V is TRBV6-6 and J is TRBJ2-3; TRBD2 agrees at 11 bases. After removal of 6 bases from V and 4 bases from J, the junction contained 9 bases not matched to a gene. Germline V lookup: CDR1 MNHNY, CDR2 SVGAGI (reference sequence). CDR3 size: 16 residues. The CDR3: CASSTILAGGSDTQYF. DNA of the CDR3: TGTGCCAGCAGCACAATCCTAGCGGGAGGATCAGATACGCAGTATTTT.

The V and J genes are TRBV5-1 and TRBJ1-4; no firm D call. This CDR3 contains 15 residues. Germline assignment: CDR1 SGHRS and CDR2 YFSETQ. Trimming took 0 bases from V and 1 from J, leaving 7 bases between them. CDR3 bases: TGCGCCAGCAGCTTGGAGGGCAAAACTAATGAAAAACTGTTTTTT. As protein: CASSLEGKTNEKLFF.

This sequence joins TRBV7-2 and TRBJ2-1, with D possibly being TRBD2 (6 bases). The CDR3 spans 13 residues. Germline V gene data show CDR1 as SGHTA and CDR2 as FQGNSA. Trimming removed 4 bases from V and 10 bases from J, with 14 bases in between. DNA of the CDR3: TGTGCCAGCAGCTCCCTCGGTGCGGGGGAGCAGTTCTTC. Encoded protein: CASSSLGAGEQFF.

The chain couples TRBV28 to TRBJ1-6; tentative D call: TRBD1 (5 bases). Trimming left V 3 bases short and J 9 bases short, with 12 bases between. Per germline, CDR1 MDHEN and CDR2 SYDVKM. This CDR3 comprises 14 residues. The CDR3 region is CASSFARESSPLHF. For the CDR3, the DNA is TGTGCCAGCAGTTTCGCCAGGGAAAGTTCACCCCTCCACTTT.

The rearrangement joins TRBV9 to TRBJ2-5; unclear D gene. The V end was cut by 7 bases, the J end by 0 bases, with 7 bases between. Germline V CDR1 and CDR2: SGDLS, YYNGEE. The CDR3 is 12 residues long. The CDR3 sequence is CASGRNQETQYF. In DNA, the CDR3 is TGTGCCAGCGGACGTAACCAAGAGACCCAGTACTTC.

The chain recombines TRBV5-4 with TRBJ2-2; D may correspond to TRBD1 or TRBD2 (5 bases each). The CDR3 covers 17 residues. CDR1 is SGHNT, CDR2 YYREEE, per germline (reference sequence). V was cut by 1 base and J by 2 bases, with 15 bases left in between. The DNA of the CDR3 is TGTGCCAGCAGCTTGTCGTGGGGACCATCAAACACCGGGGAGCTGTTTTTT. As protein: CASSLSWGPSNTGELFF.

The J gene is TRBJ1-6, the V gene TRBV5-4; TRBD1 might be the D (5 bases). Germline V gene sequence: CDR1 SGHNT, CDR2 YYREEE (reference sequence). The germline V and J ends were trimmed by 0 bases and 10 bases, with 11 bases remaining between them. This CDR3 comprises 14 residues. This chain's CDR3 is CASSLGGVDSPLHF. CDR3 sequence (DNA): TGTGCCAGCAGCTTGGGAGGGGTGGACTCACCCCTCCACTTT.

This clone was seen only once. V usage is TRBV10-2 and J usage is TRBJ1-4, with TRBD1 identical over 7 bases. This CDR3 has 15 amino acids. V was clipped by 4 bases and J by 7 bases; unmatched bases: 9. Germline values: CDR1 WSHSY, CDR2 SAAADI. CDR3 loop: CASSVEGALSEKLFF. The CDR3 bases are TGCGCCAGCAGTGTTGAGGGGGCGCTGTCTGAAAAACTGTTTTTT.

This chain connects TRBV10-3 to TRBJ1-4; D perhaps matches TRBD1 (6 bases). The germline gives CDR1 ENHRY, CDR2 SYGVKD. This CDR3 has 15 residues. V was cut by 3 bases and J by 7 bases, with 15 bases left in between. CDR3 nucleotide sequence: TGTGCCATCAGTGATAGCGGGGGCGGAGCTGAAAAACTGTTTTTT. Protein sequence: CAISDSGGGAEKLFF.

The chain uses TRBV13 and TRBJ2-1; D remains unclear. The CDR3 totals 13 residues. Trimming left V 1 base short and J 8 bases short, with 9 bases between. Germline V CDR1 and CDR2: PRHDT, FYEKMQ (reference sequence). The CDR3 DNA follows: TGTGCCAGCAGCTTAGTGGGCATTGATGAGCAGTTCTTC. Translating gives CASSLVGIDEQFF.

The V call is TRBV6-6, the J call TRBJ1-1, with D perhaps TRBD1 (5 bases). The length of the CDR3 is 14 residues. Germline V gene lookup returns CDR1 MNHNY and CDR2 SVGAGI (reference sequence). Deletions cut 5 bases from V and 1 base from J, with 11 bases between. The CDR3 bases are TGTGCCAGCAGTATCGGTGGGGCGAACACTGAAGCTTTCTTT. It codes for CASSIGGANTEAFF.

The chain joins TRBV6-5 to TRBJ2-5; weak D call: TRBD2 (5 bases). The V gene's germline CDR1 is MNHEY and CDR2 SVGAGI. The CDR3 loop spans 16 amino acids. Deletions cut 0 bases from V and 7 bases from J, with 18 bases between. The CDR3 DNA reads as TGTGCCAGCAGTTACTCACAAACGGTACGGGGTTCGACCCAGTACTTC. It yields the protein CASSYSQTVRGSTQYF.

V gene TRBV5-8 combines with J gene TRBJ1-3; 9 nucleotides match TRBD1. The CDR3 is made up of 16 amino acids. With V trimmed by 2 bases and J by 2 bases, 5 bases remained unmatched. Germline V gives CDR1 SGHTS, CDR2 YDEGEE. DNA for the CDR3: TGTGCCAGCAGCTTATGGACAGGGGCCACTGGAAACACCATATATTTT. Protein: CASSLWTGATGNTIYF.

The rearrangement joins TRBV6-1 to TRBJ1-6; D unresolved. Trimming shortened V by 2 bases and J by 0 bases, and 11 bases separated the two germline ends. CDR1 MNHNS and CDR2 SASEGT come from the germline V gene. This CDR3 has 17 residues. The CDR3 DNA sequence: TGTGCCAGCAGTGAAATGGCAGGAGGCTCCTATAATTCACCCCTCCACTTT. Its translation is CASSEMAGGSYNSPLHF.

With regard to this clone: The same CDR3 arises from other DNA sequences in this sample as well. The rearrangement links TRBV5-1 to TRBJ2-3, with 9 nucleotides matching TRBD2. The CDR3 has 16 residues. In germline, CDR1 is SGHRS, CDR2 YFSETQ. V shed 1 base and J 1 base; nucleotides not matched to a gene: 4. The CDR3 DNA is TGCGCCAGCAGCTTGTCGACTAGCGGAGGCACAGATACGCAGTATTTT. This codes for CASSLSTSGGTDTQYF. Full variable domain (outside the CDR3, taken from reference TRBV5-1 and TRBJ2-3): KAGVTQTPRYLIKTRGQQVTLSCSPISGHRSVSWYQQTPGQGLQFLFEYFSETQRNKGNFPGRFSGRQFSNSRSEMNVSTLELGDSALYLCASSLSTSGGTDTQYFGPGTRLTVL.

This rearrangement joins TRBV7-2 to TRBJ1-5; D perhaps matches TRBD1 (6 bases). The V gene's germline CDR1 is SGHTA and CDR2 FQGNSA. V lost 6 bases and J lost 2, with 17 bases in between. This CDR3 comprises 16 residues. The CDR3 nucleotides are TGTGCCAGCAGTCCCGGGACAATTTCGGGCAATCAGCCCCAGCATTTT. It is translated as CASSPGTISGNQPQHF.

V is TRBV19 and J is TRBJ1-3, with D unclear. The CDR3 length is 15 residues. V gave up 1 base and J gave up 0 bases, with 7 bases separating them. The V gene's germline CDR1 is LNHDA and CDR2 SQIVND (reference sequence). The CDR3: CASSIGANSGNTIYF. The CDR3 DNA follows: TGTGCCAGTAGTATAGGTGCGAACTCTGGAAACACCATATATTTT.

A word on this clone: One end of the junction fails to match germline, which may point to a read error. The chain recombines TRBV5-6 with TRBJ2-7; perhaps TRBD1 as D (6 bases). The CDR3 has 13 amino acids. CDR1 is SGHDT, CDR2 YYEEEE, per germline. The CDR3, as DNA: TGTGCCAGCAGCTTGGACCACCGAGACAGGCCGGACTTC. Its protein product is CASSLDHRDRPDF. The variable domain in full, with the rest retrieved from reference TRBV5-6 and TRBJ2-7, is DAGVTQSPTHLIKTRGQQVTLRCSPKSGHDTVSWYQQALGQGPQFIFQYYEEEERQRGNFPDRFSGHQFPNYSSELNVNALLLGDSALYLCASSLDHRDRPDFGPGTRLTVT.

The count of this clone is one. This rearrangement joins TRBV9 to TRBJ1-6; perhaps TRBD1 as D (6 bases). The CDR3 covers 18 residues. Germline values: CDR1 SGDLS, CDR2 YYNGEE. V lost 3 bases and J lost 0, with 16 bases in between. CDR3 amino acids: CASSENRVQGSYNSPLHF. The CDR3 DNA sequence: TGTGCCAGCAGCGAGAACAGGGTACAGGGCTCCTATAATTCACCCCTCCACTTT.

This clone was seen just once. The rearrangement uses TRBV25-1 and TRBJ2-7; 7 bases map to TRBD2. The CDR3 has 12 amino acids. Trimming cost V 5 bases and J 4 bases; bases outside gene matches: 2. The germline CDR1 and CDR2 sequences are MGHDK and SYGVNS. Here the CDR3 DNA reads TGTGCCAGCAGTCCTAGCGGATACGAGCAGTACTTC. This encodes CASSPSGYEQYF.

The chain links TRBV19 to TRBJ2-3; D ambiguous. Trimming stripped 4 bases from V and 7 bases from J, with 27 bases between. Germline V lookup: CDR1 LNHDA, CDR2 SQIVND (reference sequence). The CDR3 length is 18 residues. CDR3 nucleotides: TGTGCCAGTAGTACACCTAGTGGGTCAGGTCGGAGAGCATATACGCAGTATTTT. It yields the protein CASSTPSGSGRRAYTQYF.

This chain uses TRBV2 with TRBJ1-4; D call uncertain. The CDR3 has 14 residues. Germline CDR1 SNHLY, CDR2 FYNNEI. Trimming took 7 bases from V and 7 from J, leaving 16 bases between them. The CDR3 sequence: CASTAGSGGEKLFF. In DNA form, the CDR3 reads TGTGCCAGCACCGCGGGCAGTGGAGGTGAAAAACTGTTTTTT.